The 8 T cell receptor beta chains below all came from one sample that was sequenced in a study of CD8+ T cells in alopecia areata. Treatment denoted: oral pan-JAK inhibitor, 5-10 mg twice daily. Sequencing templates came from extracted RNA that was reverse transcribed into cDNA. Sequencing used immunoSEQ multiplex PCR; TCRdb keeps in-frame clones, though not all of them. The sample lists approximately 210,000 clones, approximately 40% occurring once. The material sequenced was CD4+ T cells sorted from blood, taken at roughly week 38, from a patient treated with tofacitinib. Receptors were obtained from a human donor with alopecia areata.

The gene calls are TRBV7-3 and TRBJ2-3; D gene ambiguous. CDR1 is SGHTA and CDR2 is FQGTGA in the germline V gene. This CDR3 has 13 amino acids. With 2 bases removed from V and 5 bases from J, the gap between germline ends came to 8 bases. The CDR3 DNA reads as TGTGCCAGCAGCTTATCGGCAATAGATACGCAGTATTTT. Translation gives CASSLSAIDTQYF. Supplemented by reference TRBV7-3 and TRBJ2-3, the full variable domain reads GAGVSQTPSNKVTEKGKYVELRCDPISGHTALYWYRQSLGQGPEFLIYFQGTGAADDSGLPNDRFFAVRPEGSVSTLKIQRTERGDSAVYLCASSLSAIDTQYFGPGTRLTVL.

The rearrangement joins TRBV6-6 to TRBJ1-1, with a possible D match to TRBD1 (6 bases). The CDR3 extends over 14 amino acids. V was shortened by 3 bases and J by 5 bases, with 13 bases between the two germline ends. Germline CDR1 and CDR2: MNHNY and SVGAGI (reference sequence). This CDR3 reads CASSYGGADTEAFF. The CDR3 DNA is TGTGCCAGCAGTTATGGGGGCGCGGATACTGAAGCTTTCTTT.

The chain uses TRBV6-6 and TRBJ2-1; no definite D call. Germline loops: CDR1 MNHNY, CDR2 SVGAGI (reference sequence). V shed 2 bases and J shed 5 bases, with 10 bases lying between them. The CDR3 sequence is 14 residues long. In DNA form, the CDR3 reads TGTGCCAGCAGTTACCCCGAAGCCCACAATGAGCAGTTCTTC. It encodes CASSYPEAHNEQFF.

V gene TRBV9 combines with J gene TRBJ1-5; 8 bases are a match to TRBD1. Germline trimming cut 3 bases from V and 2 bases from J; bases unmatched to any gene: 4. The CDR3 is 15 residues long. Germline CDR1 is SGDLS and CDR2 is YYNGEE. This CDR3 reads CASSATGARNQPQHF. The CDR3 bases are TGTGCCAGCAGCGCGACAGGGGCCCGCAATCAGCCCCAGCATTTT.

J is TRBJ2-1 and V is TRBV5-1; D is undetermined. The CDR3 is 15 residues long. CDR1 is SGHRS and CDR2 is YFSETQ in the germline V gene. Trimming left V 0 bases short and J 2 bases short, with 9 bases between. CDR3 DNA: TGCGCCAGCAGCTTGGGGACGGACGCCTACAATGAGCAGTTCTTC. It is translated as CASSLGTDAYNEQFF. Variable domain in full (rest from reference TRBV5-1 and TRBJ2-1): KAGVTQTPRYLIKTRGQQVTLSCSPISGHRSVSWYQQTPGQGLQFLFEYFSETQRNKGNFPGRFSGRQFSNSRSEMNVSTLELGDSALYLCASSLGTDAYNEQFFGPGTRLTVL.

The V and J genes are TRBV18 and TRBJ1-5; no clear D gene. The CDR3 covers 13 residues. V lost 3 bases and J 4 bases, leaving 7 bases between the germline ends. The germline V gene has CDR1 KGHSH and CDR2 LQKENI. This CDR3 reads CASSPTLNQPQHF. The CDR3 nucleotides are TGTGCCAGCTCACCGACACTTAATCAGCCCCAGCATTTT.

The V gene is TRBV19, the J gene TRBJ2-6; D perhaps matches TRBD2 (5 bases). V was cut by 5 bases and J by 2 bases, with 7 bases left in between. Germline V gene lookup returns CDR1 LNHDA and CDR2 SQIVND (reference sequence). This CDR3 spans 14 amino acids. The CDR3 region has the DNA TGTGCCAGTAGTCGGGGTGCTGGGGCCAACGTCCTGACTTTC. This translates into CASSRGAGANVLTF.

A remark on this clone: The sample contains more than one DNA sequence encoding this CDR3. This chain links TRBV27 with TRBJ2-7, with 13 bases fitting TRBD2. The trim removed 4 bases at V and 1 base at J, leaving 1 base unmatched. The germline CDR1 and CDR2 sequences are MNHEY and SMNVEV (reference sequence). The CDR3 totals 15 residues. DNA of the CDR3: TGTGCCAGCAGTTCACTAGCGGGAGGGTCCTACGAGCAGTACTTC. It translates to CASSSLAGGSYEQYF.